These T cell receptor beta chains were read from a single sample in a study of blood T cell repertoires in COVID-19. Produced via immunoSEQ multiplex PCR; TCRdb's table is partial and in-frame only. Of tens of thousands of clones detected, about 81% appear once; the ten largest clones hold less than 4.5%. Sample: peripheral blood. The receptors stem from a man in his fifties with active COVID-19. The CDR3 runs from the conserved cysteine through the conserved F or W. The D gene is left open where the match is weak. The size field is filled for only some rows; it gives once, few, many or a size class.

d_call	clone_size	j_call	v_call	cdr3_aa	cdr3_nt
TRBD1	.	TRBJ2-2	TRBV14	CASRRTGQWELFF	TGTGCCAGCAGGCGGACAGGGCAATGGGAGCTGTTTTTT
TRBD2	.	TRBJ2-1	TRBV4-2	CASSQALTAGGNNEQFF	TGTGCCAGCAGCCAAGCCTTGACGGCGGGGGGGAACAATGAGCAGTTCTTC
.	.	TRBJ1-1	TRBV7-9	CASSSDRTEAFF	TGTGCCAGCAGCTCCGACAGGACTGAAGCTTTCTTT
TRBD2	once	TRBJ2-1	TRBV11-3	CASSSLDGGGEQFF	TGTGCCAGCAGCTCCCTTGACGGGGGGGGCGAGCAGTTCTTC
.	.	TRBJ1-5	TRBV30	CAWSRTGSSASYNQPQHF	TGTGCCTGGAGCCGTACAGGGAGCTCCGCTTCCTACAATCAGCCCCAGCATTTT
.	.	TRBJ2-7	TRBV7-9	CASSLALGQNYEQYF	TGTGCCAGCAGCCTAGCACTGGGGCAGAATTACGAGCAGTACTTC
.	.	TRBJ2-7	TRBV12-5	CASGGLQSSYEQYF	TGTGCTAGTGGGGGACTTCAGAGCTCCTACGAGCAGTACTTC
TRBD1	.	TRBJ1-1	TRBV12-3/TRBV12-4	CASSLDRGTEAFF	TGTGCCAGCAGCCTAGACAGGGGGACTGAAGCTTTCTTT
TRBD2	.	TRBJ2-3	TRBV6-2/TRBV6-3	CASSTGLAGGNQDTQYF	TGTGCCAGCAGCACAGGACTAGCGGGGGGGAATCAAGATACGCAGTATTTT
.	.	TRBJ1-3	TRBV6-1	CASSEAAGISGNTIYF	TGTGCCAGCAGTGAAGCGGCAGGAATCTCTGGAAACACCATATATTTT